This T cell receptor beta chain was found in a study of human T cells and chemical hapten exposure. Study-wide background: The sensitizing agent was 2% DPC, placed on approximately 2 cm by approximately 2 cm of upper inner arm skin.

Each CDR3 protein is one row after TCRdb ran MiXCR on the RACE reads. The sample consists of approximately 77,000 distinct CDR3 sequences, less than 15% of them appearing once. Time point: pre-sensitization, week 0. Treatment noted: therapeutic diphenylcyclopropenone sensitization with weekly scalp DPC. The CDR3 consists of 15 residues. From germline, CDR1 is KGHSH and CDR2 LQKENI. V was trimmed by 0 bases and J by 1 base, leaving 10 bases between them. The material sequenced was whole blood, taken in connection with sensitization to the hapten diphenylcyclopropenone (DPC). The sequence derives from a woman between 45 and 60 years old with alopecia areata. Some clones in this sample may be carry-over from other donors' samples. The rearrangement joins TRBV18 to TRBJ2-7; possible D gene TRBD2, 5 bases. As DNA, the CDR3 is TGTGCCAGCTCACCACCGTCCCTAGCTTCCTACGAGCAGTACTTC. The encoded protein is CASSPPSLASYEQYF.